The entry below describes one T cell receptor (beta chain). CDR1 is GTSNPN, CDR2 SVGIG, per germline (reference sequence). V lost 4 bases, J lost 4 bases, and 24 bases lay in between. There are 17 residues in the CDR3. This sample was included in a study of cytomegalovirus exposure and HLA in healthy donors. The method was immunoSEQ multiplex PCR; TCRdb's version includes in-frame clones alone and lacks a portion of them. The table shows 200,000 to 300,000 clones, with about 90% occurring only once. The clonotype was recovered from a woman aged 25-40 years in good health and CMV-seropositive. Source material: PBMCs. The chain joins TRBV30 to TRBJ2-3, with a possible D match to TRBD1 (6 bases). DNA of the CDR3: TGTGCCTGGATGCCGGGACAAACTACCTCGAGATCAGATACGCAGTATTTT. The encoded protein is CAWMPGQTTSRSDTQYF.